The clone carrying this TCR beta chain was counted once. This sample was taken from a study of technical replicates of blood from a handful of donors. V was pared by 5 bases and J by 5 bases, with 9 bases between. Germline CDR1 and CDR2: LNHDA and SQIVND (reference sequence). CDR3 length: 13 amino acids. The table came from immunoSEQ multiplex PCR; TCRdb's copy has only in-frame clones and leaves some out. The sample consists of tens of thousands of clones, roughly 92% of them appearing once. The rearrangement uses TRBV19 and TRBJ2-2; maybe TRBD2 (6 bases). The sample taken for sequencing was T cells isolated from PBMCs. The source of this sequence is a human donor in good health. For the CDR3, the DNA is TGTGCCAGTAGTGGAGGGTGGACCGGGGAGCTGTTTTTT. It codes for CASSGGWTGELFF.